This T cell receptor beta chain was identified during a study of long-term antiretroviral therapy in people with HIV. Notes on this clone: No antigen is known for it.

This was the immunoSEQ v3.0 assay at survey level. TCRdb's table, derived via immunoSEQ multiplex PCR, lists solely in-frame clones and lacks some. The sample consists of around 29,000 clones, around nine tenths of them appearing once. General study points: The study found narrower CDR3 length ranges in HIV repertoires than in controls. Pre-ART-expanded clones dominated the repertoire at all time points.

Every one of the participants with HIV received treatment in the United States. This CDR3 is built from 13 residues. V was cut by 2 bases and J by 6 bases, with 10 bases left in between. Germline CDR1 MNHNY, CDR2 SVGAGI (reference sequence). The sequences come from unsorted PBMCs, collected 1.1 years after starting antiretroviral therapy. This clonotype was obtained from a man younger than 35 with HIV. The genes are TRBV6-6 and TRBJ1-1; no clear D. CDR3 region: CASSYPESPEAFF. The CDR3 DNA sequence: TGTGCCAGCAGTTACCCGGAATCGCCTGAAGCTTTCTTT.